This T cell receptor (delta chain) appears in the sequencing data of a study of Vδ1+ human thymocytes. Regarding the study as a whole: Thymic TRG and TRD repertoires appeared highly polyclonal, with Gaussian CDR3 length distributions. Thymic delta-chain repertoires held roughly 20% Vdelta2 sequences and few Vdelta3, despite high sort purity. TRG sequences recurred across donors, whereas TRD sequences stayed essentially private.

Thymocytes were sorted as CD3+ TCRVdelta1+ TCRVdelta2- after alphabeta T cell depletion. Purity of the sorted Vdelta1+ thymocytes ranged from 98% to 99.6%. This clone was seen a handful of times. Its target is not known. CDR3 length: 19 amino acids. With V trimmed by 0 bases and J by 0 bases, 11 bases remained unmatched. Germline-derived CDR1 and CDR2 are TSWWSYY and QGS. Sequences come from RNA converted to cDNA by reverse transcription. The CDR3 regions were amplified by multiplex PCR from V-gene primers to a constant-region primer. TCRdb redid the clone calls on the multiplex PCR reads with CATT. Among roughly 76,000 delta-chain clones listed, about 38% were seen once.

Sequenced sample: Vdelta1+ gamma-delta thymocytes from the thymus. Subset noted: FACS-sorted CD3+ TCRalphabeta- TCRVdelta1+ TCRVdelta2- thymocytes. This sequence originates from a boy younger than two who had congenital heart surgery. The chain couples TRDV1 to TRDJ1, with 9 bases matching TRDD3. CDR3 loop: CALGELTYWGKKYTDKLIF. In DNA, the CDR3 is TGTGCTCTTGGGGAACTTACGTACTGGGGGAAGAAGTACACCGATAAACTCATCTTT.